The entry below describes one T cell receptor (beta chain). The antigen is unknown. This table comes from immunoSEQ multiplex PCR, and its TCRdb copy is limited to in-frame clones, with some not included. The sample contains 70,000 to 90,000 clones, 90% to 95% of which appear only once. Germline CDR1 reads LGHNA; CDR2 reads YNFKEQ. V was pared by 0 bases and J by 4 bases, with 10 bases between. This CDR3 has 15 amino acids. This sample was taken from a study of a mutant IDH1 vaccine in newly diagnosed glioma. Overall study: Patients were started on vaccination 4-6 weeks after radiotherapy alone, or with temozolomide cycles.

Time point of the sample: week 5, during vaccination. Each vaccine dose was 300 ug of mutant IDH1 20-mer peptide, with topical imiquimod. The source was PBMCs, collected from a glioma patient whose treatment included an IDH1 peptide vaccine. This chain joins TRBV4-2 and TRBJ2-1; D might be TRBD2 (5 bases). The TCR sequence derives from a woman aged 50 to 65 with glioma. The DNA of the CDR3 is TGTGCCAGCAGCCAAGACCCTAGCACTTACAATGAGCAGTTCTTC. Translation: CASSQDPSTYNEQFF.